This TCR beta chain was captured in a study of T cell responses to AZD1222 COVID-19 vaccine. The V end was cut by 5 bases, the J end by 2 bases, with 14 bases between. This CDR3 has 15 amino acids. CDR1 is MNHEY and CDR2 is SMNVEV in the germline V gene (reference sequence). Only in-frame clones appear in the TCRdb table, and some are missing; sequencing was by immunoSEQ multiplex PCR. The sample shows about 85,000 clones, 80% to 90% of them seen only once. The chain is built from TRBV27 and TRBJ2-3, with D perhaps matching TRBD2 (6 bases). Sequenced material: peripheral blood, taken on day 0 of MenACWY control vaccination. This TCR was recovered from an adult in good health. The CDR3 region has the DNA TGTGCCAGCAGTCCTGCCCGGGGGAACACAGATACGCAGTATTTT. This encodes CASSPARGNTDTQYF.